What follows is one T cell receptor beta chain and its context. Self-reported history from a screening survey and questionnaire set each donor's cohort. This record comes from a study of blood T cell repertoires in COVID-19. Overall study: Sites across the United States, Italy and Spain contributed samples from acute and convalescent COVID-19.

Germline V gene lookup returns CDR1 LNHNV and CDR2 YYDKDF (reference sequence). CDR3 length equals 17 residues. V dropped 1 base and J dropped 5 bases, with 21 bases sitting between them. Repertoires were generated with immunoSEQ multiplex PCR, while TCRdb's copy carries only in-frame clones and drops some. The table has around 200,000 clones, around 90% seen once; the top ten hold 1.2%. The sequenced material came from PBMCs or T cells enriched from blood (not recorded which). The chain carries TRBV15 and TRBJ2-7; a weak D match, TRBD1 (5 bases). This receptor was taken from a man aged 25-45 years who had recovered from COVID-19. The CDR3 here is CATSRALSDSLPNEQYF. The CDR3 region has the DNA TGTGCCACCAGCAGAGCACTTAGTGACAGTCTCCCCAACGAGCAGTACTTC. Supplemented by reference TRBV15 and TRBJ2-7, the full variable domain reads DAMVIQNPRYQVTQFGKPVTLSCSQTLNHNVMYWYQQKSSQAPKLLFHYYDKDFNNEADTPDNFQSRRPNTSFCFLDIRSPGLGDTAMYLCATSRALSDSLPNEQYFGPGTRLTVT.